Following are 20 T cell receptor beta chains from one sample sequenced in a study of blood T cells in healthy people across ages. Combining a sample-barcoded 5' primer with a J-beta primer mix, a second PCR ran for roughly 7 to 12 cycles. TCRdb reprocessed the 5' RACE reads with MiXCR, giving one entry per CDR3 protein. Among about 730,000 distinct CDR3 sequences listed, more than 40% were seen once. Sequencing was done on a sample of blood. These receptors originate from an older woman in good health.

The chain has TRBV5-1 and TRBJ1-2; D gene ambiguous. Germline V gene sequence: CDR1 SGHRS, CDR2 YFSETQ. The CDR3 is 14 residues long. V was clipped by 0 bases and J by 7 bases, with 13 bases between them. CDR3 residues: CASSLGVMKGGYTF. CDR3 bases: TGCGCCAGCAGCTTGGGAGTTATGAAGGGTGGCTACACCTTC.

This clonotype occurred many times. The chain recombines TRBV10-3 with TRBJ2-7, with 8 bases matching TRBD2. CDR3 length: 15 amino acids. Trimming removed 3 bases from V and 4 bases from J; junction bases left unmatched: 8. Germline CDR1 reads ENHRY; CDR2 reads SYGVKD. The DNA for the CDR3 is TGTGCCATCAGTGACGGAGCGGGGGACTTTTACGAGCAGTACTTC. Translating it yields CAISDGAGDFYEQYF.

This chain connects TRBV7-3 to TRBJ1-2, with TRBD1 matching 7 bases. The CDR3 is made up of 16 amino acids. V was pared by 3 bases and J by 7 bases, with 14 bases of the junction left unmatched. Germline loops: CDR1 SGHTA, CDR2 FQGTGA. CDR3 nucleotide sequence: TGTGCCAGCAGCTTGGGGTCTCACAGGGGTGGAGGTGGCTACACCTTC. Its translation: CASSLGSHRGGGGYTF.

The rearrangement uses TRBV15 and TRBJ2-5; D gene uncertain. The end of the DNA is better explained by TRBJ2-7, so the J call may be wrong. Germline loops: CDR1 LNHNV, CDR2 YYDKDF (reference sequence). This CDR3 has 11 residues. Here the CDR3 DNA reads TGTGCCACCAGCAGTCCAGACGAGCAGTACTTC. Translated: CATSSPDEQYF.

The J gene is TRBJ2-7, the V gene TRBV4-2; a weak D match, TRBD2 (6 bases). CDR1 is LGHNA and CDR2 is YNFKEQ in the germline V gene. V was pared by 4 bases and J by 0 bases, with 13 bases between. This CDR3 is 15 amino acids long. This CDR3 is CASSPRLGNSYEQYF. The CDR3 DNA reads as TGTGCCAGCAGCCCCCGACTAGGGAACTCCTACGAGCAGTACTTC.

The rearrangement uses TRBV20-1 and TRBJ1-2; the match to TRBD1 covers 8 bases. V lost 5 bases to trimming and J lost 6 bases; unmatched junction nucleotides: 8. The CDR3 extends over 13 amino acids. Germline CDR1 is DFQATT and CDR2 is SNEGSKA (reference sequence). The CDR3 DNA reads TGCAGTGCTCCGGAGGACAGGGTTAATGGCTACACCTTC. The encoded protein is CSAPEDRVNGYTF.

Only one count was recorded for this clonotype. V gene TRBV12-3 or TRBV12-4 combines with J gene TRBJ2-1; possible D gene TRBD1, 6 bases. Near its end, the DNA agrees better with TRBJ2-7, so the J call may be wrong. CDR3 size: 14 residues. The CDR3 sequence is CASSSRGTYNEQYF. The CDR3 DNA follows: TGTGCCAGCAGTTCCAGGGGAACATACAATGAGCAGTACTTC.

The chain is built from TRBV6-2 or TRBV6-3 and TRBJ2-1, with a tentative D call TRBD2 (7 bases). Trimming shortened V by 4 bases and J by 5 bases, and 15 bases separated the two germline ends. The CDR3 covers 15 residues. Per germline, CDR1 MNHEY and CDR2 SVGEGT. CDR3 in amino acids: CASSLGGAANNEQFF. The DNA of the CDR3 is TGTGCCAGCAGTTTGGGGGGGGCAGCCAACAATGAGCAGTTCTTC.

The rearrangement joins TRBV6-6 to TRBJ2-5; 11 bases line up with TRBD2. V was clipped by 6 bases and J by 11 bases; unmatched bases: 11. The CDR3 consists of 14 residues. Germline V gives CDR1 MNHNY, CDR2 SVGAGI (reference sequence). DNA of the CDR3: TGTGCCAGCAGCCTTAGCGGGAGGGCCGGGGAGCAGTACTTC. Translated, it gives CASSLSGRAGEQYF.

This clonotype was detected a few times. The chain joins TRBV20-1 to TRBJ1-1, with TRBD1 identical over 8 bases. Germline V lookup: CDR1 DFQATT, CDR2 SNEGSKA (reference sequence). V was pared by 4 bases and J by 2 bases, with 3 bases of the junction left unmatched. The CDR3 runs to 13 residues. The CDR3 reads CSAIGTGNTEAFF. The CDR3 nucleotides read TGCAGTGCTATCGGGACAGGTAACACTGAAGCTTTCTTT.

In its sample, this clonotype was seen once. This could be a read error, since a much larger clone is one nucleotide away. The chain employs TRBV4-3 and TRBJ2-1; 8 bases map to TRBD2. CDR1 LGHNA and CDR2 YSLEER come from the germline V gene. Unmatched junction bases numbered 6, after V lost 6 bases and J lost 8 bases. The CDR3 spans 13 residues. Written as DNA, the CDR3 is TGCGCCAGCAGGGGACTAGAGAGGGATGAGCAGTTCTTC. It translates to CASRGLERDEQFF.

This clonotype has only a few counts. V is TRBV30 and J is TRBJ2-1, with D unresolved. V lost 4 bases to trimming and J lost 0 bases, with 13 bases between them. CDR1 GTSNPN and CDR2 SVGIG come from the germline V gene (reference sequence). The CDR3 is made up of 15 amino acids. Written as DNA, the CDR3 is TGTGCCTGGACGGGCCCGATAAACTCCTACAATGAGCAGTTCTTC. The encoded protein is CAWTGPINSYNEQFF. The whole variable domain, filled in from reference TRBV30 and TRBJ2-1, reads SQTIHQWPATLVQPVGSPLSLECTVEGTSNPNLYWYRQAAGRGLQLLFYSVGIGQISSEVPQNLSASRPQDRQFILSSKKLLLSDSGFYLCAWTGPINSYNEQFFGPGTRLTVL.

The chain employs TRBV3-1 and TRBJ1-2; D remains unclear. CDR3 length equals 13 residues. Germline CDR1 reads LGHDT; CDR2 reads YNNKEL (reference sequence). Deletions cut 0 bases from V and 8 bases from J, with 10 bases between. DNA for the CDR3: TGTGCCAGCAGCCAAGAGGGGAGGAAAGGCTACACCTTC. Protein product: CASSQEGRKGYTF.

The genes are TRBV7-9 and TRBJ1-5; 8 positions agree with TRBD1. The V segment lost 5 bases and the J segment 11 bases; nucleotides outside the gene matches: 11. Germline loops: CDR1 SEHNR, CDR2 FQNEAQ (reference sequence). The CDR3 is made up of 14 amino acids. The CDR3 DNA is TGTGCCAGCAGCCAGACAGGGGACCTGGGGGCCCAGCATTTT. Translated: CASSQTGDLGAQHF.

Many counts were recorded for this clonotype. This chain uses TRBV7-2 with TRBJ2-7; D not certain. This CDR3 contains 13 residues. The V gene's germline CDR1 is SGHTA and CDR2 FQGNSA. V lost 4 bases and J lost 0, with 7 bases in between. The CDR3: CASSSTASYEQYF. The CDR3 region has the DNA TGTGCCAGCAGCTCAACCGCCTCCTACGAGCAGTACTTC.

V is TRBV5-1 and J is TRBJ2-5; TRBD2 aligns across 8 bases. V shed 2 bases, J shed 1 base, and the junction held 7 bases outside the gene matches. The CDR3 length is 16 residues. CDR1 is SGHRS, CDR2 YFSETQ, per germline. CDR3: CASSFRLAGPQETQYF. The CDR3 DNA is TGCGCCAGCAGCTTCCGGCTAGCGGGTCCCCAAGAGACCCAGTACTTC.

The chain has TRBV28 and TRBJ2-3; the match to TRBD2 covers 12 bases. The J segment lost 7 bases and the V segment lost 6 bases, leaving 11 bases of the junction unmatched. Germline CDR1 MDHEN, CDR2 SYDVKM. The CDR3 totals 16 residues. The CDR3 DNA sequence: TGTGCCAGCAGCCGGGGGACTAGCGGGCGCATAAATACGCAGTATTTT. Translated: CASSRGTSGRINTQYF. The variable domain in full, completed from reference TRBV28 and TRBJ2-3, reads DVKVTQSSRYLVKRTGEKVFLECVQDMDHENMFWYRQDPGLGLRLIYFSYDVKMKEKGDIPEGYSVSREKKERFSLILESASTNQTSMYLCASSRGTSGRINTQYFGPGTRLTVL.

This clonotype has just a few counts. This chain connects TRBV3-1 to TRBJ2-7; D uncertain. Trimming cost V 5 bases and J 3 bases, with 17 bases left between them. The length of the CDR3 is 15 residues. CDR1 is LGHDT, CDR2 YNNKEL, per germline (reference sequence). In nucleotides, the CDR3 is TGTGCCAGCAGCGAAGCCCTGAGCCTCTTCTACGAGCAGTACTTC. It yields the protein CASSEALSLFYEQYF.

The chain couples TRBV25-1 to TRBJ1-1; D possibly corresponds to TRBD1 (6 bases). CDR1 is MGHDK and CDR2 is SYGVNS in the germline V gene. This CDR3 region has 16 residues. V was shortened by 8 bases and J by 5 bases, with 24 bases between the two germline ends. DNA for the CDR3: TGTGCCAGCCTCTCCGCCGACAGGTCCTGGAGGACTGAAGCTTTCTTT. Translation: CASLSADRSWRTEAFF.

This clonotype was seen at least ten times. The CDR3 is CSVGLGTGSYNEQFF. CDR3 nucleotide sequence: TGCAGCGTGGGTCTTGGGACAGGGTCCTACAATGAGCAGTTCTTC. The chain links TRBV29-1 to TRBJ2-1; 9 bases map to TRBD1. V shed 6 bases and J 1 base; nucleotides not matched to a gene: 7. Germline lookup yields CDR1 SQVTM and CDR2 ANQGSEA. The CDR3 loop spans 15 amino acids.